What follows are 6 T cell receptor beta chains derived from one specimen sequenced in a study of beta chain features in type 1 diabetes. cDNA synthesis used the whole RNA isolate, giving expressed TCRB sequences. Clones were read by immunoSEQ multiplex PCR, and TCRdb kept only the in-frame ones, dropping some. The sample has a few hundred thousand clones, approximately 12% seen once; the top ten hold 0.01%. No cognate antigen is known for these TCRs. Whole-study results and caveats: Shortening that was moderate but significant affected the TCRB CDR3s of Type 1 diabetes patients in all four CD4+ subsets.

Sequencing was performed on naive CD4+ T cells from blood. These receptor sequences come from a woman between 18 and 29 years old with type 1 diabetes.

V gene TRBV7-8 combines with J gene TRBJ1-2, with TRBD1 matching 11 bases. CDR1 is SGHVS, CDR2 FQNEAQ, per germline. This CDR3 is built from 15 residues. Germline trimming cut 1 base from V and 5 bases from J; bases unmatched to any gene: 3. Written as DNA, the CDR3 is TGTGCCAGCAGCTTAGGGGGACAGGGGGAATATGGCTACACCTTC. Protein product: CASSLGGQGEYGYTF.

The table lists this clone with a few counts. V is TRBV9 and J is TRBJ2-7; 8 positions agree with TRBD2. Germline V lookup: CDR1 SGDLS, CDR2 YYNGEE. The V and J ends lost 4 bases and 2 bases, in that order; junction bases with no gene match: 5. This CDR3 spans 14 amino acids. The CDR3 coding sequence is TGTGCCAGCAGCCTGACTAGCGCTACCTACGAGCAGTACTTC. Its protein is CASSLTSATYEQYF.

The chain links TRBV29-1 to TRBJ2-7, with D maybe TRBD1 (5 bases). Trimming shortened V by 4 bases and J by 0 bases, and 13 bases separated the two germline ends. Germline CDR1 SQVTM, CDR2 ANQGSEA. The CDR3 sequence is 14 residues long. Written as DNA, the CDR3 is TGCAGCGTTGGCCCAGGGATGAGCTCCTACGAGCAGTACTTC. It translates to CSVGPGMSSYEQYF.

This chain uses TRBV9 with TRBJ2-7, with a tentative D call TRBD1 (6 bases). The CDR3 has 13 residues. Germline values: CDR1 SGDLS, CDR2 YYNGEE. V shed 0 bases and J shed 9 bases, with 13 bases lying between them. The CDR3 DNA reads as TGTGCCAGCAGCGTAGCAGGGGATGGAGGGCAGTACTTC. Translating it yields CASSVAGDGGQYF. Using reference TRBV9 and TRBJ2-7 for the parts outside the CDR3, the full variable domain is DSGVTQTPKHLITATGQRVTLRCSPRSGDLSVYWYQQSLDQGLQFLIQYYNGEERAKGNILERFSAQQFPDLHSELNLSSLELGDSALYFCASSVAGDGGQYFGPGTRLTVT.

This clone was counted only a few times. The gene calls are TRBV4-3 and TRBJ2-7, with a possible D match to TRBD1 (6 bases). This CDR3 comprises 14 residues. Germline values: CDR1 LGHNA, CDR2 YSLEER. The germline V and J ends were trimmed by 4 bases and 5 bases, with 15 bases remaining between them. The CDR3 DNA sequence: TGCGCCAGCAGCCCCAAGACAGGAAAGGACGAGCAGTACTTC. It codes for CASSPKTGKDEQYF.

This clone appeared a few times. The gene calls are TRBV27 and TRBJ2-1; 8 bases map to TRBD2. This CDR3 is built from 15 residues. The trim removed 2 bases at V and 4 bases at J, leaving 4 bases unmatched. The germline V gene has CDR1 MNHEY and CDR2 SMNVEV (reference sequence). CDR3 DNA sequence: TGTGCCAGCAGTTTACGTAGCGGGAATTACAATGAGCAGTTCTTC. Encoded protein: CASSLRSGNYNEQFF.